This T cell receptor beta chain was observed in a study of shared clonotypes between healthy human individuals. About the research overall: A donor's plate count was three for CD4 naive and three for CD4 memory; CD8 naive had two and CD8 memory one. Findings and limits, study-wide: Represented diversity, genetic and exposure-history alike, was limited by few donors. Sampling included only blood; tissue repertoires likely differ.

Germline values: CDR1 KGHSH, CDR2 LQKENI. Trimming pared 2 bases from V and 3 bases from J, leaving 7 bases between. The CDR3 contains 13 residues. Note on this clone: Its matching antigen is unknown.

Every donor was a Caucasian adult from Nashville, Tennessee. Some clones are missing from TCRdb's copy, which holds only in-frame ones; the method was immunoSEQ multiplex PCR. This table holds 2 million or so clones, roughly 94% found once. The chain carries TRBV18 and TRBJ2-5, with D possibly being TRBD1 or TRBD2 (5 bases each). This sequence originates from a man aged 18 to 29 in good health. Sample: naive CD4+ T cells sorted from blood. Noted subset: CD45RA+ positively selected. CDR3 coding DNA: TGTGCCAGCTCACCAATGGGGGAAGAGACCCAGTACTTC. Amino acids: CASSPMGEETQYF.